This T cell receptor (beta chain) came from a study of neurological immune-mediated disorders. Preparation of the unsorted libraries drew on 2 million PBMCs stored at -80 C. V was shortened by 2 bases and J by 6 bases, with 10 bases between the two germline ends. The CDR3 consists of 14 residues. Germline lookup yields CDR1 SGHTA and CDR2 FQGNSA. The cDNA was synthesized by means of template-switch 5'RACE, which was carried out with 10-nucleotide random UMIs. Over 200 million TCR-beta sequences from 15-18 subjects came out of each sequencing run. MiXCR, run by TCRdb on the 5' RACE reads, gives a single entry per CDR3 protein. The sample yields about 120,000 distinct CDR3 sequences, approximately 3.2% seen once. This clonotype appeared many times.

This sequence originates from a woman in her 30s with multiple sclerosis. The rearrangement uses TRBV7-2 and TRBJ2-2; D is tentatively TRBD1 or TRBD2 (5 bases each). Sequenced sample: PBMCs. In nucleotides, the CDR3 is TGTGCCAGCAGCTTAAGCCTGGGGGCCGGGGAGCTGTTTTTT. This sequence encodes CASSLSLGAGELFF.